This T cell receptor (beta chain) is from a study of T-cell memory formation after mild COVID-19. Looking at the study overall: TCR clustering was largely donor specific.

Libraries for TCRalpha and TCRbeta carried sample barcodes and unique molecular identifiers via 5'RACE. TCRdb ran MiXCR on the 5' RACE reads and lists one entry per CDR3 protein. The repertoire includes 350,000 to 500,000 distinct CDR3 sequences, 18% of them detected once, and 20% to 25% sits in the top ten. In the case of this clonotype: What it recognizes is unknown.

Germline V CDR1 and CDR2: SQVTM, ANQGSEA. After removal of 5 bases from V and 6 bases from J, the junction contained 3 bases not matched to a gene. This CDR3 has 11 residues. Study-level results: Mainly CM and EM harbored the contracting CD4+ clones; mainly EMRA harbored the CD8+ ones. There were some responding clones in pre-infection memory, which suggested that cross-reactive memory had joined.

This chain uses TRBV29-1 with TRBJ1-1, with 7 bases lining up with TRBD1. Sequencing input: PBMCs or a T cell subset sorted from them (not recorded which). This TCR came from a man aged 18 to 30 who had mild COVID-19 (a few samples of this study predate the infection). Cell type and time point are not known. For the CDR3, the DNA is TGCAGCGTTACACAGGGGCCTGAAGCTTTCTTT. Translated, it gives CSVTQGPEAFF. Complete variable domain (other parts from reference TRBV29-1 and TRBJ1-1): SAVISQKPSRDICQRGTSLTIQCQVDSQVTMMFWYRQQPGQSLTLIATANQGSEATYESGFVIDKFPISRPNLTFSTLTVSNMSPEDSSIYLCSVTQGPEAFFGQGTRLTVV.